The rows below give T cell receptor beta chains drawn from one sample of a study of blood T cell repertoires in COVID-19. The method was immunoSEQ multiplex PCR; TCRdb's version includes in-frame clones alone and lacks a portion of them. The repertoire includes about 62,000 clones, around 89% of them detected once, and approximately 20% sits in the top ten. The sequenced sample was peripheral blood. These TCRs come from a woman aged 60 to 75 with COVID-19, enrolled during active disease. Each CDR3 is given with its conserved first and last residue. The order of the fields is clone size, V gene, D gene, J gene, CDR3 protein, CDR3 DNA. D genes are given only for firm matches. Size is stated for part of the rows, as once, few or many counts, or as a class when the clone is expanded.

clone_size: -
v_call: TRBV28
d_call: TRBD1
j_call: TRBJ2-7
cdr3_aa: CASSPRTGSYEQYF
cdr3_nt: TGTGCCAGCAGTCCCAGGACAGGAAGCTACGAGCAGTACTTC

clone_size: -
v_call: TRBV27
d_call: TRBD2
j_call: TRBJ2-1
cdr3_aa: CASSAPGGREGNEQFF
cdr3_nt: TGTGCCAGCAGTGCCCCTGGCGGGAGAGAGGGAAATGAGCAGTTCTTC

clone_size: -
v_call: TRBV11-2
d_call: -
j_call: TRBJ2-2
cdr3_aa: CASSLVASRHTGELFF
cdr3_nt: TGTGCCAGCAGCTTAGTGGCTAGCCGGCACACCGGGGAGCTGTTTTTT

clone_size: -
v_call: TRBV19
d_call: -
j_call: TRBJ1-1
cdr3_aa: CASSIPTGQNTEAFF
cdr3_nt: TGTGCCAGTAGTATCCCGACAGGACAGAACACTGAAGCTTTCTTT

clone_size: -
v_call: TRBV10-2
d_call: TRBD1
j_call: TRBJ1-6
cdr3_aa: CASRDREAPLHF
cdr3_nt: TGCGCCAGCAGGGACAGGGAGGCACCCCTCCACTTT

clone_size: -
v_call: TRBV9
d_call: -
j_call: TRBJ1-3
cdr3_aa: CASSVGGGSGNTIYF
cdr3_nt: TGTGCCAGCAGCGTAGGCGGGGGCTCTGGAAACACCATATATTTT

clone_size: -
v_call: TRBV19
d_call: TRBD2
j_call: TRBJ2-1
cdr3_aa: CASSIRFAREVYNEQFF
cdr3_nt: TGTGCCAGTAGTATACGGTTTGCGCGGGAGGTCTACAATGAGCAGTTCTTC

clone_size: -
v_call: TRBV5-8
d_call: -
j_call: TRBJ1-4
cdr3_aa: CASSLWQGTNEKLFF
cdr3_nt: TGTGCCAGCAGCTTGTGGCAGGGGACTAATGAAAAACTGTTTTTT

clone_size: -
v_call: TRBV28
d_call: -
j_call: TRBJ2-5
cdr3_aa: CASSQLQGGLGETQYF
cdr3_nt: TGTGCCAGCAGTCAACTTCAGGGTGGTTTGGGAGAGACCCAGTACTTC

clone_size: -
v_call: TRBV6-5
d_call: TRBD2
j_call: TRBJ2-2
cdr3_aa: CASFWEGRAGELFF
cdr3_nt: TGTGCCAGCTTTTGGGAGGGGAGGGCCGGGGAGCTGTTTTTT

clone_size: -
v_call: TRBV3-1/TRBV3-2
d_call: TRBD2
j_call: TRBJ2-7
cdr3_aa: CASSQDHSGRYEQYF
cdr3_nt: TGTGCCAGCAGCCAAGATCATAGCGGGAGGTACGAGCAGTACTTC

clone_size: -
v_call: TRBV5-1
d_call: TRBD1
j_call: TRBJ2-4
cdr3_aa: CASSLAGTAGDIQYF
cdr3_nt: TGCGCCAGCAGCTTGGCCGGGACAGCCGGGGACATTCAGTACTTC

clone_size: -
v_call: TRBV6-5
d_call: TRBD1
j_call: TRBJ1-4
cdr3_aa: CASSKTGGNEKLFF
cdr3_nt: TGTGCCAGCAGTAAAACAGGGGGGAATGAAAAACTGTTTTTT

clone_size: -
v_call: TRBV7-3
d_call: -
j_call: TRBJ1-2
cdr3_aa: CASSLSVGADGYTF
cdr3_nt: TGTGCCAGCAGCCTAAGTGTGGGGGCGGATGGCTACACCTTC

clone_size: -
v_call: TRBV11-2
d_call: TRBD2
j_call: TRBJ2-2
cdr3_aa: CASSLFPLAGDTGELFF
cdr3_nt: TGTGCCAGCAGCTTATTCCCACTAGCGGGAGACACCGGGGAGCTGTTTTTT

clone_size: -
v_call: TRBV3-1/TRBV3-2
d_call: TRBD1
j_call: TRBJ1-2
cdr3_aa: CASSQLQGARGYTF
cdr3_nt: TGTGCCAGCAGCCAACTCCAGGGGGCACGTGGCTACACCTTC

clone_size: -
v_call: TRBV5-1
d_call: -
j_call: TRBJ2-1
cdr3_aa: CASSLVSNLEGNEQFF
cdr3_nt: TGCGCCAGCAGCTTAGTCAGTAACCTTGAGGGCAATGAGCAGTTCTTC

clone_size: once
v_call: TRBV19
d_call: TRBD2
j_call: TRBJ2-4
cdr3_aa: CASSIEAGGRGNIQYF
cdr3_nt: TGTGCCAGTAGTATAGAGGCGGGAGGGAGGGGGAACATTCAGTACTTC

clone_size: -
v_call: TRBV7-6
d_call: -
j_call: TRBJ2-5
cdr3_aa: CASSLKGEGETQYF
cdr3_nt: TGTGCCAGCAGCTTAAAAGGAGAGGGAGAGACCCAGTACTTC

clone_size: -
v_call: TRBV4-3
d_call: TRBD1
j_call: TRBJ1-2
cdr3_aa: CASSQGLGQGERYTF
cdr3_nt: TGCGCCAGCAGCCAAGGGCTGGGACAGGGGGAGCGCTACACCTTC

clone_size: -
v_call: TRBV27
d_call: -
j_call: TRBJ1-1
cdr3_aa: CASIQRGGMNTEAFF
cdr3_nt: TGTGCCAGCATCCAACGGGGGGGCATGAACACTGAAGCTTTCTTT

clone_size: once
v_call: TRBV11-3
d_call: -
j_call: TRBJ2-2
cdr3_aa: CASSPQMLSTGELFF
cdr3_nt: TGTGCCAGCAGCCCTCAAATGCTTAGCACCGGGGAGCTGTTTTTT

clone_size: -
v_call: TRBV6-5
d_call: TRBD2
j_call: TRBJ2-7
cdr3_aa: CASTPGLAGGYEQYF
cdr3_nt: TGTGCCAGCACCCCGGGACTAGCGGGAGGGTACGAGCAGTACTTC

clone_size: -
v_call: TRBV30
d_call: TRBD1
j_call: TRBJ1-2
cdr3_aa: CAWSALGTAGYTF
cdr3_nt: TGTGCCTGGAGTGCTCTTGGGACAGCCGGCTACACCTTC

clone_size: -
v_call: TRBV27
d_call: TRBD1
j_call: TRBJ2-4
cdr3_aa: CASSTGTGKNIQYF
cdr3_nt: TGTGCCAGCAGTACCGGGACAGGCAAAAACATTCAGTACTTC

clone_size: -
v_call: TRBV12-3/TRBV12-4
d_call: -
j_call: TRBJ2-3
cdr3_aa: CASSPYTQYF
cdr3_nt: TGTGCCAGCAGCCCCTATACGCAGTATTTT

clone_size: -
v_call: TRBV3-1/TRBV3-2
d_call: -
j_call: TRBJ2-7
cdr3_aa: CASSQVTGGTYEQYF
cdr3_nt: TGTGCCAGCAGCCAAGTAACAGGTGGTACCTACGAGCAGTACTTC

clone_size: -
v_call: TRBV12-5
d_call: TRBD2
j_call: TRBJ2-4
cdr3_aa: CASGAGDPNIQYF
cdr3_nt: TGTGCTAGTGGGGCGGGGGACCCAAACATTCAGTACTTC

clone_size: -
v_call: TRBV9
d_call: TRBD2
j_call: TRBJ2-7
cdr3_aa: CASSVAAGGPPYEQYF
cdr3_nt: TGTGCCAGCAGCGTAGCGGCGGGAGGGCCCCCCTACGAGCAGTACTTC

clone_size: -
v_call: TRBV3-1/TRBV3-2
d_call: TRBD2
j_call: TRBJ2-2
cdr3_aa: CASTPGLGVGELFF
cdr3_nt: TGTGCCAGCACCCCGGGACTAGGGGTCGGGGAGCTGTTTTTT

clone_size: -
v_call: TRBV4-2
d_call: TRBD2
j_call: TRBJ2-2
cdr3_aa: CASSQGTSGYTGELFF
cdr3_nt: TGTGCCAGCAGCCAAGGGACTAGCGGGTACACCGGGGAGCTGTTTTTT

clone_size: -
v_call: TRBV3-1/TRBV3-2
d_call: -
j_call: TRBJ2-7
cdr3_aa: CASSQDAGGGVSYEQYF
cdr3_nt: TGTGCCAGCAGCCAAGACGCCGGTGGCGGGGTCTCCTACGAGCAGTACTTC

clone_size: -
v_call: TRBV3-1/TRBV3-2
d_call: -
j_call: TRBJ2-5
cdr3_aa: CASSSERVETQYF
cdr3_nt: TGTGCCAGCAGCTCTGAGAGGGTCGAGACCCAGTACTTC